The 14 T cell receptor beta chains given below trace back to one sample, sequenced in a study of T cells after yellow fever vaccination. TCRdb fed the 5' RACE reads into MiXCR, producing one record per CDR3 protein. The sample lists 620,000 or so distinct CDR3 sequences; roughly a sixth were seen once. Sample: PBMCs, taken 5 days after the first yellow fever vaccination. The receptors were gathered from a man aged 18-30 years who received the YFV17D yellow fever vaccine.

This chain links TRBV4-1 with TRBJ1-5; 9 bases line up with TRBD1. The V gene end was trimmed by 3 bases and the J gene end by 4 bases; junction bases not matched to a gene: 4. The CDR3 has 15 amino acids. Germline V gene data show CDR1 as MGHRA and CDR2 as YSYEKL. The CDR3: CASSHAGQGNQPQHF. CDR3 bases: TGCGCCAGCAGCCACGCTGGACAGGGGAATCAGCCCCAGCATTTT.

The chain combines TRBV7-6 with TRBJ2-7; TRBD2 matches 11 bases. V lost 5 bases, J lost 4 bases, and 4 bases stayed unmatched. From germline, CDR1 is SGHVS and CDR2 FNYEAQ. This CDR3 region has 14 residues. CDR3 in amino acids: CASSPGTSGYEQYV. In DNA, the CDR3 is TGTGCCAGCAGCCCAGGGACTAGCGGTTACGAGCAGTACGTC.

The gene calls are TRBV11-2 and TRBJ1-2; 7 bases match TRBD1. J lost 6 bases, V lost 3 bases, and 4 bases had no gene match. The length of the CDR3 is 13 residues. Germline V gives CDR1 SGHAT, CDR2 FQNNGV. The CDR3 sequence is CASSLGQLNGYTF. DNA of the CDR3: TGTGCCAGCAGCTTGGGACAGCTCAATGGCTACACCTTC.

This clonotype was found a few times. The chain joins TRBV5-1 to TRBJ2-3, with a tentative D call TRBD2 (6 bases). Germline-derived CDR1 and CDR2 are SGHRS and YFSETQ. V was shortened by 3 bases and J by 0 bases, with 14 bases between the two germline ends. The CDR3 is 16 amino acids. The CDR3 reads CASSSGNGGSTDTQYF. CDR3 DNA sequence: TGCGCCAGCAGCTCGGGCAACGGGGGTAGCACAGATACGCAGTATTTT.

Comments on this clonotype: Its ends do not fully match the called genes, so a read error is possible. The rearrangement uses TRBV7-7 and TRBJ2-5; D not resolved. The CDR3 is 14 residues long. Per the germline V gene, CDR1 is SSHAT and CDR2 is FNYEAQ (reference sequence). This CDR3 reads CASSKTRFQETQYF. CDR3 coding DNA: TGTGCTAGCAGCAAAACAAGATTCCAAGAGACCCAGTACTTC.

The genes are TRBV7-3 and TRBJ1-1; TRBD1 matches 8 bases. This CDR3 contains 14 residues. The V segment lost 6 bases and the J segment 1 base; nucleotides outside the gene matches: 4. CDR1 is SGHTA and CDR2 is FQGTGA in the germline V gene. The CDR3 DNA reads TGTGCCAGCAGATCTGGACAGGGGAACACTGAAGCTTTCTTT. Translated: CASRSGQGNTEAFF.

The chain uses TRBV12-3 or TRBV12-4 and TRBJ1-5, with 11 bases fitting TRBD1. CDR3 length: 19 residues. V trimming: 3 bases; J trimming: 0 bases; junction bases outside the gene matches: 10. CDR3 nucleotide sequence: TGTGCCAGCAGTTTCCGGACAGGGGGCCGCATTAATAGCAATCAGCCCCAGCATTTT. Its translation: CASSFRTGGRINSNQPQHF.

The chain has TRBV5-1 and TRBJ2-6; D may be TRBD1 (5 bases). The CDR3 loop spans 18 amino acids. The V end lost 1 base, the J end lost 0 bases, and 14 bases lay between the germline ends. Germline lookup yields CDR1 SGHRS and CDR2 YFSETQ. CDR3 sequence (DNA): TGCGCCAGCAGCTTGATTGGCAGGGATTACTCTGGGGCCAACGTCCTGACTTTC. Encoded protein: CASSLIGRDYSGANVLTF.

The V gene is TRBV6-1, the J gene TRBJ2-5, with 9 bases lining up with TRBD1. This CDR3 comprises 14 residues. V shed 8 bases and J 3 bases; nucleotides not matched to a gene: 7. Looked up from germline, CDR1 is MNHNS and CDR2 is SASEGT. The CDR3 DNA reads as TGTGCCAGCGCCAACAGGGGGCCTAAAGAGACCCAGTACTTC. Its translation is CASANRGPKETQYF.

The genes are TRBV20-1 and TRBJ2-5; 8 bases fit TRBD1. Germline loops: CDR1 DFQATT, CDR2 SNEGSKA (reference sequence). The CDR3 is made up of 17 amino acids. Trimming took 4 bases from V and 5 from J; bases not matched to a gene: 18. CDR3 sequence reads: CSATHFPVQGGKETQYF. The CDR3 DNA follows: TGCAGTGCTACCCACTTTCCCGTACAGGGGGGTAAGGAGACCCAGTACTTC.

The sample holds many counts of this clonotype. CDR3 protein: CASSPQTGLETDTQYF. For the CDR3, the DNA is TGTGCCAGCAGCCCCCAGACAGGGTTAGAAACAGATACGCAGTATTTT. The chain carries TRBV7-9 and TRBJ2-3; 7 bases agree with TRBD1. After removal of 5 bases from V and 3 bases from J, the junction contained 11 bases not matched to a gene. Germline loops: CDR1 SEHNR, CDR2 FQNEAQ (reference sequence). The CDR3 runs to 16 residues.

This clonotype was recorded a few times. The rearrangement uses TRBV19 and TRBJ1-4; the D is unclear. V lost 3 bases and J 8 bases, leaving 13 bases between the germline ends. CDR1 and CDR2 from the germline V gene are LNHDA and SQIVND (reference sequence). The CDR3 runs to 14 residues. CDR3 sequence (DNA): TGTGCCAGTAGTATCTCTCAATCGGGAGAAAAACTGTTTTTT. It yields the protein CASSISQSGEKLFF.

This clonotype occurred many times. J is TRBJ1-4 and V is TRBV5-4, with unresolved D. Deletions cut 0 bases from V and 4 bases from J, with 7 bases between. The CDR3 runs 14 residues. CDR1 and CDR2 from the germline V gene are SGHNT and YYREEE (reference sequence). This CDR3 reads CASSLGQNNEKLFF. The CDR3 DNA reads TGTGCCAGCAGCTTGGGACAAAATAATGAAAAACTGTTTTTT.

The V call is TRBV9, the J call TRBJ2-2; TRBD1 matches 7 bases. Looked up from germline, CDR1 is SGDLS and CDR2 is YYNGEE. J lost 4 bases, V lost 3 bases, and 18 bases had no gene match. CDR3 length: 19 amino acids. The CDR3 protein is CASSAPSPDRDGVTGELFF. The CDR3 nucleotides are TGTGCCAGCAGCGCGCCGTCCCCCGACAGGGATGGGGTCACCGGGGAGCTGTTTTTT.